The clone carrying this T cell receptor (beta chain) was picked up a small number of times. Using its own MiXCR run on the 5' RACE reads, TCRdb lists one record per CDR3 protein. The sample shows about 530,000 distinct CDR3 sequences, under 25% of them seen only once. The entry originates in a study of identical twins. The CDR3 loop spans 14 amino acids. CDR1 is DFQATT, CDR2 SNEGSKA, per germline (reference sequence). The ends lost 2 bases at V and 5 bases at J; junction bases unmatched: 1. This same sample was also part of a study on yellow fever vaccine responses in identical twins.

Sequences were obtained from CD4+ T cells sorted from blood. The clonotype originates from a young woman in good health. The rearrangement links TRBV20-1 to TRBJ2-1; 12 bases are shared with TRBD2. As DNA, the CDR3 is TGCAGTGCTAGAAGGACTAGCGGGAACAATGAGCAGTTCTTC. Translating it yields CSARRTSGNNEQFF.